This paragraph reports one TCR beta chain. The CDR3 has 14 residues. Germline-derived CDR1 and CDR2 are MNHEY and SVGAGI. Trimming pared 2 bases from V and 4 bases from J, leaving 11 bases between. This specimen comes from a study of shared clonotypes between healthy human individuals. TCRdb keeps only in-frame clones here, not all; method: immunoSEQ multiplex PCR. This table holds a few million clones, approximately 94% found once. Input material: naive CD4+ T cells sorted from blood. Sample subset: CD45RA+ positively selected. The source is a young man in good health. The chain carries TRBV6-5 and TRBJ1-2; D might be TRBD1 (5 bases). This chain's CDR3 is CASSYTDSPYGYTF. The CDR3 DNA is TGTGCCAGCAGTTACACTGACAGCCCCTATGGCTACACCTTC.